This TCR beta chain was sequenced for a study of Ad26.COV2.S vaccination and SARS-CoV-2 variants. This CDR3 has 15 amino acids. Germline CDR1 KGHSY, CDR2 FQNENV. Trimming pared 1 base from V and 4 bases from J, leaving 11 bases between. In the case of this clone: Its antigen is as yet unknown.

Here immunoSEQ multiplex PCR was the method, and the copy in TCRdb shows in-frame clones only, minus some. The sample lists some 290,000 clones, approximately 86% occurring once. Study outcomes and limitations: Placebo recipients had lower spike-specific TCR breadth than vaccine recipients. It is possible that the TCR breadth and depth analyses underestimated the total T cell responses. Spike-specific CD8+ and CD4+ T cell responses reportedly showed substantial breadth after vaccination.

Treatment reported: over 15 received Ad26.COV2.S at low or high dose, single or two shots; 5 received placebo; per-sample allocation not given. It was on day 63 after the first vaccine or placebo injection that samples were taken. The shot given was an Ad26 vector that makes Wuhan-strain SARS-CoV-2 spike. This chain joins TRBV16 and TRBJ1-5; D not resolved. The material was peripheral blood, obtained in a trial of Ad26.COV2.S vaccine versus placebo. This receptor was obtained from a person aged 18 to 59 who received the Ad26.COV2.S COVID-19 vaccine or a placebo. The CDR3 DNA sequence: TGTGCCAGCAGCCAATTTAGGGCCGATAATCAGCCCCAGCATTTT. It yields the protein CASSQFRADNQPQHF.